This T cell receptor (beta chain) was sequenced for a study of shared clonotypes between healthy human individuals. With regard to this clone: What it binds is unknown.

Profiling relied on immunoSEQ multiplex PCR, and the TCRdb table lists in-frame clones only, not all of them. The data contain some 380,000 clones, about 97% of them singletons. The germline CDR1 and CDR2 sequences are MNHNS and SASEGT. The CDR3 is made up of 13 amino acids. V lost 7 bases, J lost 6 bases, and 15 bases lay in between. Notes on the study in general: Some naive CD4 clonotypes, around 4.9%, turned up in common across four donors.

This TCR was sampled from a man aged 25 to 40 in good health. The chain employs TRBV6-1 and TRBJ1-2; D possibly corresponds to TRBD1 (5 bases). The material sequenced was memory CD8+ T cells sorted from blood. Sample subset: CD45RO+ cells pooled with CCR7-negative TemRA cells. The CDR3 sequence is CASTPWGWNGYTF. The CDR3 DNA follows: TGTGCCAGCACCCCGTGGGGCTGGAATGGCTACACCTTC.